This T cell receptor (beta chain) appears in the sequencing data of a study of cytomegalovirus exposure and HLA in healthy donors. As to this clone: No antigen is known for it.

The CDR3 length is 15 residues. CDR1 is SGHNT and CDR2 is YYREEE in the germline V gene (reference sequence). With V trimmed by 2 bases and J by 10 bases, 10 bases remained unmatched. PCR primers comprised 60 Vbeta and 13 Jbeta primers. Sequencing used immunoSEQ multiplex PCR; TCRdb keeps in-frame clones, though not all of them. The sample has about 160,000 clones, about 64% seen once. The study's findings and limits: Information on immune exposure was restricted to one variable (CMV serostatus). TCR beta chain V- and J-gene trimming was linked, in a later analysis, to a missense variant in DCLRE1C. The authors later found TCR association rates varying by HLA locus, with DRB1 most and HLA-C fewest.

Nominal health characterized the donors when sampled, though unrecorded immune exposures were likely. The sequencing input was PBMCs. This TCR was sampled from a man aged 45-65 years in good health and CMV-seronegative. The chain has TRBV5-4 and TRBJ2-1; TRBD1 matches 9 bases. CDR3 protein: CASSLNRDREPEQFF. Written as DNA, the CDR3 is TGTGCCAGCAGCTTAAACCGGGACAGGGAGCCCGAGCAGTTCTTC.